One and the same sample provided the 5 T cell receptor beta chains below, sequenced in a study of T-cell memory formation after mild COVID-19. In TCRdb, the 5' RACE reads were re-called with MiXCR into one record per CDR3 protein. The sample consists of over 350,000 distinct CDR3 sequences, about 15% of them appearing once. Sequenced material: PBMCs or a T cell subset sorted from them (not recorded which). These receptors originate from a man aged 18 to 30 who had mild COVID-19 (a few samples of this study predate the infection). Cell type and time point are not known.

This clonotype was detected only a few times. This chain connects TRBV12-3 or TRBV12-4 to TRBJ1-2, with a weak D call TRBD1 (5 bases). V gave up 5 bases and J gave up 2 bases, with 12 bases separating them. The CDR3 is 14 amino acids. CDR3 sequence (DNA): TGTGCCAGCAGTCCCGGGGGGGGGAACTATGGCTACACCTTC. Its translation: CASSPGGGNYGYTF.

The chain couples TRBV6-2 or TRBV6-3 to TRBJ2-3; no clear D. The V end lost 2 bases, the J end lost 3 bases, and 6 bases lay between the germline ends. Germline-derived CDR1 and CDR2 are MNHEY and SVGEGT. This CDR3 is 13 amino acids long. The CDR3 DNA sequence: TGTGCCAGCAGTTACGAAGTTACAGATACGCAGTATTTT. Translating it yields CASSYEVTDTQYF.

This chain links TRBV12-3 or TRBV12-4 with TRBJ2-7; TRBD2 is a possible D gene (6 bases). The CDR3 sequence is 15 residues long. Trimming stripped 6 bases from V and 2 bases from J, with 17 bases between. The CDR3 is CASRPSGTRAYEQYF. The DNA of the CDR3 is TGTGCCAGCAGACCATCCGGGACTCGCGCCTACGAGCAGTACTTC.

This clonotype was counted between two and nine times. The chain joins TRBV12-3 or TRBV12-4 to TRBJ1-3; D possibly corresponds to TRBD1 (6 bases). The ends were cut back, 4 bases at V and 4 bases at J, with 17 bases in the middle. The CDR3 length is 16 residues. The CDR3 coding sequence is TGTGCCAGCAGTTACCACCGGGGGCAGGGAGGAAACACCATATATTTT. Amino acid sequence: CASSYHRGQGGNTIYF.

CDR3 coding DNA: TGCAGTGCTAGCCCGGGCCCCCAATACGAGCAGTACGTC. Translation: CSASPGPQYEQYV. V usage is TRBV20-1 and J usage is TRBJ2-7, with unresolved D. Germline CDR1 DFQATT, CDR2 SNEGSKA (reference sequence). The V end lost 3 bases, the J end lost 4 bases, and 13 bases lay between the germline ends. The CDR3 loop spans 13 amino acids.